This T cell receptor (beta chain) was sequenced for a study of blood T cell repertoires in COVID-19. Sequencing used immunoSEQ multiplex PCR; TCRdb keeps in-frame clones, though not all of them. The repertoire holds about 190,000 clones, with approximately 91% as singletons. Germline V lookup: CDR1 LNHNV, CDR2 YYDKDF (reference sequence). CDR3 length: 14 residues. With 1 base clipped from V and 8 bases from J, the junction kept 4 bases outside the gene matches. This clonotype was obtained from a man aged 25-45 years with acute or convalescent COVID-19. The specimen was peripheral blood. This chain joins TRBV15 and TRBJ1-4, with 7 bases matching TRBD1. Here the CDR3 DNA reads TGTGCCACCAGCAGAGGTGCGGACAGGGAAAAACTGTTTTTT. Encoded protein: CATSRGADREKLFF. The full variable domain, with the rest looked up from reference TRBV15 and TRBJ1-4, is DAMVIQNPRYQVTQFGKPVTLSCSQTLNHNVMYWYQQKSSQAPKLLFHYYDKDFNNEADTPDNFQSRRPNTSFCFLDIRSPGLGDTAMYLCATSRGADREKLFFGSGTQLSVL.